The 7 T cell receptor beta chains listed next were all sequenced from one sample in a study of shared clonotypes between healthy human individuals. Positive CCR7 selection of CD45RO-negative cells yielded the naive CD8 cells, and terminally differentiated effector memory CD45RA+ cells were excluded. Measured with immunoSEQ multiplex PCR; TCRdb has only the in-frame clones, and not every one. Of 600,000 or so clones in the sample, about 98% were seen once. Source material: naive CD8+ T cells sorted from blood. These receptor sequences come from a man under 40 in good health.

This chain joins TRBV29-1 and TRBJ2-3; tentatively, D is TRBD2 (6 bases). Germline CDR1 is SQVTM and CDR2 is ANQGSEA. The CDR3 covers 14 residues. Trimming stripped 5 bases from V and 5 bases from J, with 17 bases between. The DNA for the CDR3 is TGCAGCGTTACTGAACGGGAGCGTTTAGATACGCAGTATTTT. This encodes CSVTERERLDTQYF.

The J gene is TRBJ2-7, the V gene TRBV29-1, with TRBD2 matching 7 bases. This CDR3 has 14 residues. V trimming: 4 bases; J trimming: 7 bases; junction bases outside the gene matches: 13. The germline CDR1 and CDR2 sequences are SQVTM and ANQGSEA. The CDR3 loop reads CSVVYGGRPWEQYF. DNA for the CDR3: TGCAGCGTTGTTTACGGCGGGAGACCTTGGGAGCAGTACTTC.

The chain uses TRBV6-5 and TRBJ1-2; a weak D match, TRBD1 (6 bases). CDR1 is MNHEY and CDR2 is SVGAGI in the germline V gene. The CDR3 consists of 16 residues. V was cut by 0 bases and J by 7 bases, with 18 bases left in between. Written as DNA, the CDR3 is TGTGCCAGCAGTTACTCCTCTATTCAGGCAGGGGCTGGCTACACCTTC. Protein product: CASSYSSIQAGAGYTF.

V and J are TRBV11-3 and TRBJ2-5, with 12 nucleotides matching TRBD2. This CDR3 contains 18 residues. With 2 bases clipped from V and 3 bases from J, the junction kept 10 bases outside the gene matches. Looked up from germline, CDR1 is SGHNT and CDR2 is YENEEA. The CDR3: CASSLPHSSGRAKETQYF. CDR3 bases: TGTGCCAGCAGCTTACCCCACTCTAGCGGGAGGGCCAAAGAGACCCAGTACTTC. Combining the CDR3 with reference TRBV11-3 and TRBJ2-5 gives the whole variable domain EAGVVQSPRYKIIEKKQPVAFWCNPISGHNTLYWYLQNLGQGPELLIRYENEEAVDDSQLPKDRFSAERLKGVDSTLKIQPAELGDSAVYLCASSLPHSSGRAKETQYFGPGTRLLVL.

This chain links TRBV11-2 with TRBJ2-5; D is possibly TRBD2 (6 bases). The V end lost 5 bases, the J end lost 0 bases, and 10 bases lay between the germline ends. Germline V lookup: CDR1 SGHAT, CDR2 FQNNGV. This CDR3 has 14 residues. The CDR3 spells CASSGLANQETQYF. The CDR3 DNA reads as TGTGCCAGCAGCGGGCTAGCGAACCAAGAGACCCAGTACTTC.

The CDR3 bases are TGTGCCAGCAGTCCTCTGGGGGGTAACAATGAGCAGTTCTTC. Its protein is CASSPLGGNNEQFF. This chain uses TRBV27 with TRBJ2-1, with D possibly matching TRBD2 (6 bases). Trimming took off 5 bases at V and 5 bases at J, with 13 bases between the two ends. The CDR3 consists of 14 residues. In germline, CDR1 is MNHEY, CDR2 SMNVEV (reference sequence).

The chain joins TRBV27 to TRBJ1-5; D might be TRBD1 (5 bases). Germline loops: CDR1 MNHEY, CDR2 SMNVEV (reference sequence). Deletions cut 6 bases from V and 6 bases from J, with 12 bases between. CDR3 length: 13 amino acids. The CDR3 region has the DNA TGTGCCAGCAGGAGGGGCCCGGGTCAGCCCCAGCATTTT. It translates to CASRRGPGQPQHF.